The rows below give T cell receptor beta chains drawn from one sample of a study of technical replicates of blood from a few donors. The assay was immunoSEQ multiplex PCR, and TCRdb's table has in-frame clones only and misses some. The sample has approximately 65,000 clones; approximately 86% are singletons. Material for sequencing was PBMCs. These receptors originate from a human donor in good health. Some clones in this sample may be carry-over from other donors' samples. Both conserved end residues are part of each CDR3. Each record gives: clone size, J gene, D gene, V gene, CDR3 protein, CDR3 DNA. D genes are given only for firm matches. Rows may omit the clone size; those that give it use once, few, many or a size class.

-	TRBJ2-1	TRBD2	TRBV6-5	CASSQRGAYNEQFF	TGTGCCAGCTCGCAGCGGGGGGCCTACAATGAGCAGTTCTTC
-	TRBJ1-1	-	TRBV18	CASSPDTMNTEAFF	TGTGCCAGCTCACCGGACACTATGAACACTGAAGCTTTCTTT
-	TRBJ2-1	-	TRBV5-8	CASSPTSMSFGDEQFF	TGTGCCAGCAGCCCAACTAGCATGAGCTTCGGCGATGAGCAGTTCTTC
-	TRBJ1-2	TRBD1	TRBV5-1	CASSYRTGPESGYTF	TGCGCCAGCAGCTACAGGACAGGACCAGAGAGTGGCTACACCTTC
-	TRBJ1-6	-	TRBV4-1	CASSQVINSRNSPLHF	TGCGCCAGCAGCCAAGTAATTAATTCGAGGAATTCACCCCTCCACTTT
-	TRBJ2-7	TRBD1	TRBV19	CASSHRTGGSREASEQYF	TGTGCCAGTAGTCACCGGACAGGGGGCTCGAGGGAGGCGAGCGAGCAGTACTTC
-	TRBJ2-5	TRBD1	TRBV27	CASSSSGQGVTQYF	TGTGCCAGCAGTTCGTCGGGACAGGGGGTGACCCAGTACTTC
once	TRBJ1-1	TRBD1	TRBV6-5	CASSRTGVGTEAFF	TGTGCCAGCAGTCGCACAGGGGTTGGCACTGAAGCTTTCTTT
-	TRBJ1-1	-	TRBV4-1	CASSQGSGSWGTEAFF	TGCGCCAGCAGCCAGGGATCGGGGTCGTGGGGCACTGAAGCTTTCTTT
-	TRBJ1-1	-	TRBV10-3	CAIKREGGPEAFF	TGTGCCATCAAACGGGAGGGTGGGCCTGAAGCTTTCTTT
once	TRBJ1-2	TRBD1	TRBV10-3	CAIRGQGGYGYTF	TGTGCCATCAGGGGACAGGGCGGATATGGCTACACCTTC
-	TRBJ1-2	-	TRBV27	CASSSRAGDGYTF	TGTGCCAGCAGTTCCCGGGCAGGGGATGGCTACACCTTC
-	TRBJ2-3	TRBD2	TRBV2	CASRGLAGTDTQYF	TGTGCCAGCAGAGGACTAGCGGGCACAGATACGCAGTATTTT
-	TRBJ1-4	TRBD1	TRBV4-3	CASSPANGQGVSNEKLFF	TGCGCCAGCAGCCCGGCGAATGGCCAGGGGGTTTCTAATGAAAAACTGTTTTTT
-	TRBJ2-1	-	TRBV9	CASSADPGLQIKSSYNEQFF	TGTGCCAGCAGCGCTGACCCGGGACTTCAAATAAAAAGCTCCTACAATGAGCAGTTCTTC
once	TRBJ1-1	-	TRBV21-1	CQQQGMDKNTEAFF	TGCCAGCAGCAGGGGATGGACAAGAACACTGAAGCTTTCTTT
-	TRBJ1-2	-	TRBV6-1	CASSESGTTLVYGYTF	TGTGCCAGCAGTGAATCCGGGACAACTCTCGTCTATGGCTACACCTTC
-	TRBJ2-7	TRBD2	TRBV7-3	CASSVGTSGGEQYF	TGTGCCAGCAGCGTCGGGACTAGCGGGGGCGAGCAGTACTTC
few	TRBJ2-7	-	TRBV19	CASSSRWQGSSYEQYF	TGTGCCAGTAGTTCTCGATGGCAGGGGTCATCCTACGAGCAGTACTTC
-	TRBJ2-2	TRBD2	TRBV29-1	CSVEDWGGESTGELFF	TGCAGCGTTGAAGATTGGGGGGGAGAGAGCACCGGGGAGCTGTTTTTT
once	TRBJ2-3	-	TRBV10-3	CAIRRDPDADTQYF	TGTGCCATCAGGCGGGACCCCGATGCAGATACGCAGTATTTT
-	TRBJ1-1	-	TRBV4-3	CASSRQTGVLNTEAFF	TGCGCCAGCAGCCGCCAGACGGGGGTATTAAACACTGAAGCTTTCTTT
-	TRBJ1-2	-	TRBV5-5	CASSLLAGSGYTF	TGTGCCAGCAGCTTGTTGGCAGGGTCTGGCTACACCTTC
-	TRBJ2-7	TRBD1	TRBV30	CAWSSPIFGTGYEQYF	TGTGCCTGGAGTTCACCTATCTTCGGGACAGGATACGAGCAGTACTTC
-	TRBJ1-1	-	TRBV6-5	CASSYQGNTEAFF	TGTGCCAGCAGTTACCAGGGTAACACTGAAGCTTTCTTT
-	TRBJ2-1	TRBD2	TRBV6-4	CASSVAGGRQFF	TGTGCCAGCAGTGTAGCGGGAGGGCGGCAGTTCTTC
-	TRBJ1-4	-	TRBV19	CASSQEEKLFF	TGTGCCAGTAGTCAGGAAGAAAAACTGTTTTTT
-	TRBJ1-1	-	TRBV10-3	CAVARGRDTEAFF	TGTGCCGTAGCCAGGGGACGCGACACTGAAGCTTTCTTT
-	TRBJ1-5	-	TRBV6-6	CASSLDSNQPQHF	TGTGCCAGCAGTCTGGACAGTAATCAGCCCCAGCATTTT
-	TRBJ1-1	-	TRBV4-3	CASSQDKEFPGAFF	TGCGCCAGCAGCCAAGATAAAGAGTTCCCGGGGGCTTTCTTT
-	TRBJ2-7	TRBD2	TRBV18	CASSPPSGSSYEQYF	TGTGCCAGCTCACCACCGAGCGGGAGCTCCTACGAGCAGTACTTC
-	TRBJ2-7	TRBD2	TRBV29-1	CSAGGEYEQYF	TGCAGCGCCGGGGGGGAGTACGAGCAGTACTTC
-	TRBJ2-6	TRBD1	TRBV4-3	CASSHRDRAANVLTF	TGCGCCAGCAGCCACCGGGACAGGGCGGCCAACGTCCTGACTTTC
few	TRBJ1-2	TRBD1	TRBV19	CASSLWTGGAVRYGYTF	TGTGCCAGTAGTTTGTGGACAGGGGGCGCCGTGAGGTATGGCTACACCTTC
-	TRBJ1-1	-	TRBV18	CASSPATGTEAFF	TGTGCCAGCTCACCGGCTACGGGCACTGAAGCTTTCTTT
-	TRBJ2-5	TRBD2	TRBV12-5	CASGTSGEETQYF	TGTGCTAGTGGTACTAGCGGGGAGGAGACCCAGTACTTC
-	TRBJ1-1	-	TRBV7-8	CASNIGAGRTEAFF	TGTGCCAGCAACATCGGGGCGGGGAGGACTGAAGCTTTCTTT
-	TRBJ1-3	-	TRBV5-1	CASSLATEGRNTIYF	TGCGCCAGCAGCTTGGCCACGGAGGGTAGAAACACCATATATTTT
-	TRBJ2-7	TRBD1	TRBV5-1	CASSNSGTGYEQYF	TGCGCCAGCAGCAACTCCGGGACAGGGTACGAGCAGTACTTC
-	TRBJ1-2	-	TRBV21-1	CASSKVLPGGGYTF	TGTGCCAGCAGCAAAGTCCTCCCAGGGGGTGGCTACACCTTC
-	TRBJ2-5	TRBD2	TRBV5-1	CASGLVQETQYF	TGCGCCAGCGGACTAGTTCAAGAGACCCAGTACTTC
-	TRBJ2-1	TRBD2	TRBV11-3	CASSLGIREGEQFF	TGTGCCAGCAGCTTAGGTATTAGGGAGGGTGAGCAGTTCTTC
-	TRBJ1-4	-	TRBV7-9	CASSRGSTNEKLFF	TGTGCCAGCAGCCGGGGGAGCACTAATGAAAAACTGTTTTTT
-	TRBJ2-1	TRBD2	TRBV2	CATKRTSGSGEQFF	TGTGCCACCAAACGGACTAGCGGGAGCGGTGAGCAGTTCTTC
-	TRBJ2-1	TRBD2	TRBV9	CASSLLTSGKAGEQFF	TGTGCCAGCAGCCTACTGACTAGCGGGAAAGCAGGTGAGCAGTTCTTC